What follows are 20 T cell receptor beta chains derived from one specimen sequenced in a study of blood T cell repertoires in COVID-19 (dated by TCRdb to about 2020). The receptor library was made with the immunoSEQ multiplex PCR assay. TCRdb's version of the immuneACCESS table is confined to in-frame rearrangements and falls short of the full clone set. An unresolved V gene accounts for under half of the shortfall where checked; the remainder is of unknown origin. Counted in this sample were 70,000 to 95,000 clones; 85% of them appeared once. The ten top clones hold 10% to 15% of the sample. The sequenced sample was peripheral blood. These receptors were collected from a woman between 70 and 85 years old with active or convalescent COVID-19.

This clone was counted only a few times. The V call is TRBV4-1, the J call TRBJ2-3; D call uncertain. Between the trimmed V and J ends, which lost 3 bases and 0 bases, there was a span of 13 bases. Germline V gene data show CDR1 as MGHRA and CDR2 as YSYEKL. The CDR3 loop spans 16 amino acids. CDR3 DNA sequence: TGCGCCAGCAGCCACCCTCTAGTGGAAAGCACAGATACGCAGTATTTT. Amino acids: CASSHPLVESTDTQYF.

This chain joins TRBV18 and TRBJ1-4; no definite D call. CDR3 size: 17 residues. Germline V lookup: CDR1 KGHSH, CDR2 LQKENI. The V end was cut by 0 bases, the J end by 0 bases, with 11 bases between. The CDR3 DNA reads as TGTGCCAGCTCACCACCAAACAGCCGAGCAACTAATGAAAAACTGTTTTTT. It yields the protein CASSPPNSRATNEKLFF.

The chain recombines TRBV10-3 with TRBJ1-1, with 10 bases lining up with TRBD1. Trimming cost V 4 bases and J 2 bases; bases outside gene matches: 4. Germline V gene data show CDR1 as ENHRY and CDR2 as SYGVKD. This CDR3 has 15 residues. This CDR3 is CAISGGQGGNTEAFF. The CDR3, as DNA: TGTGCCATCAGTGGCGGACAGGGGGGAAACACTGAAGCTTTCTTT.

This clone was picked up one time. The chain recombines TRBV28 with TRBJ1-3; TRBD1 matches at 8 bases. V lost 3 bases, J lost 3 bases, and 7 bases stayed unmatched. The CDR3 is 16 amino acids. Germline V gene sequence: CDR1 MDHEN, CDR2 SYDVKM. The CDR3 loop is CASSFAGQAIGNTIYF. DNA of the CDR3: TGTGCCAGCAGTTTCGCGGGACAGGCCATTGGAAACACCATATATTTT.

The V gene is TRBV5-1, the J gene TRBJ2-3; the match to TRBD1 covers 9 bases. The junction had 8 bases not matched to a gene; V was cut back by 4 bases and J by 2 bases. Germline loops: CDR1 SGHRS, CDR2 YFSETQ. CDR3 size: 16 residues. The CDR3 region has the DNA TGCGCCAGCAGCGCAGGACAGGGGATAACCACAGATACGCAGTATTTT. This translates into CASSAGQGITTDTQYF.

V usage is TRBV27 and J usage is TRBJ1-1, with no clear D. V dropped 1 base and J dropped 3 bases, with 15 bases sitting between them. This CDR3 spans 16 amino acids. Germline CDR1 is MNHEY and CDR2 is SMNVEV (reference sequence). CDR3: CASSLLGGGVHTEAFF. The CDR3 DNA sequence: TGTGCCAGCAGTTTATTGGGTGGAGGAGTGCACACTGAAGCTTTCTTT.

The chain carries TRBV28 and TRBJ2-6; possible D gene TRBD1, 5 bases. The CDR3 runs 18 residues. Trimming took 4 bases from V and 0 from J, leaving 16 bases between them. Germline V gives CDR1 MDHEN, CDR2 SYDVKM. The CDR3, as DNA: TGTGCCAGCAGTTATCACAGGACACTACCCTCTGGGGCCAACGTCCTGACTTTC. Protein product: CASSYHRTLPSGANVLTF. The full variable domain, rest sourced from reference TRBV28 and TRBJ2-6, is DVKVTQSSRYLVKRTGEKVFLECVQDMDHENMFWYRQDPGLGLRLIYFSYDVKMKEKGDIPEGYSVSREKKERFSLILESASTNQTSMYLCASSYHRTLPSGANVLTFGAGSRLTVL.

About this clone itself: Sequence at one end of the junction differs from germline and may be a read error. CDR3 sequence (DNA): TGTGCCATCAGTGCGGGGGGGCCAACAGATACGCAGTATTTT. Translating gives CAISAGGPTDTQYF. The chain carries TRBV6-2 or TRBV6-3 and TRBJ2-3; 9 bases agree with TRBD2. Germline-derived CDR1 and CDR2 are MNHEY and SVGEGT. The CDR3 has 14 amino acids.

CDR3 coding DNA: TGTGCCAGCAGCTTAGGAACCGGGACAGCAACGGGGGGCTACACCTTC. It specifies CASSLGTGTATGGYTF. The V call is TRBV7-2, the J call TRBJ1-2, with 7 bases aligning to TRBD1. CDR1 and CDR2 (germline): SGHTA, FQGNSA. The CDR3 contains 16 residues. With 1 base clipped from V and 8 bases from J, the junction kept 13 bases outside the gene matches.

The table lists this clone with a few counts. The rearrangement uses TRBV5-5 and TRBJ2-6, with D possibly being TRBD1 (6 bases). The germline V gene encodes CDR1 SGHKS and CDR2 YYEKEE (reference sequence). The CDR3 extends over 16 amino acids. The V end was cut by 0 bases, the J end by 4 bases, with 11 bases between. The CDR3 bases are TGTGCCAGCAGCTTGGACAGGGTCGACGGGGCCAACGTCCTGACTTTC. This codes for CASSLDRVDGANVLTF.

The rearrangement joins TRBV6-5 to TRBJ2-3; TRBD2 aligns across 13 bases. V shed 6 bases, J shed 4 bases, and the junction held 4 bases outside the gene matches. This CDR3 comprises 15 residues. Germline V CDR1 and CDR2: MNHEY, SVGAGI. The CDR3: CASSRLAGGSDTQYF. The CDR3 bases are TGTGCCAGCAGCAGACTAGCGGGGGGCTCAGATACGCAGTATTTT.

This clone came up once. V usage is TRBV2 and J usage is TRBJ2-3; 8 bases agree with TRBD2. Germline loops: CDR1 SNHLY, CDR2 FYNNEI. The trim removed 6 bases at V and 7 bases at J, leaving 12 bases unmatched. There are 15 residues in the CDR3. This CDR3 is CASSESGGGTNTQYF. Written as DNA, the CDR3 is TGTGCCAGCAGCGAAAGCGGGGGAGGTACGAATACGCAGTATTTT.

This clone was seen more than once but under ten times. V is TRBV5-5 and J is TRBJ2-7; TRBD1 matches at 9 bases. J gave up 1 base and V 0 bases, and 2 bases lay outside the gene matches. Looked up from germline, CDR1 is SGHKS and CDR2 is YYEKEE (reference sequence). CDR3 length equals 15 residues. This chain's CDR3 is CASSLVGQGSYEQYF. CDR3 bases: TGTGCCAGCAGCTTGGTGGGACAGGGTTCCTACGAGCAGTACTTC.

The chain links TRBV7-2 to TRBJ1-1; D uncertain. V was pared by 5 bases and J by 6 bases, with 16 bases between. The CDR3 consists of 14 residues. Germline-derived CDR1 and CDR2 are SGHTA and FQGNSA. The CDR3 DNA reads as TGTGCCAGCAGCCCCTCCGCGGGTGGCGCTGAAGCTTTCTTT. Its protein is CASSPSAGGAEAFF.

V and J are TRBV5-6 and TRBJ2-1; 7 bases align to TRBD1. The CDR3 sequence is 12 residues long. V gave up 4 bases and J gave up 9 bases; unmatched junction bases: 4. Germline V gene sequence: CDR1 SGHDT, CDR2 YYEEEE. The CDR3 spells CASSQGGGEQFF. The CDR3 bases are TGTGCCAGCAGCCAAGGGGGCGGTGAGCAGTTCTTC.

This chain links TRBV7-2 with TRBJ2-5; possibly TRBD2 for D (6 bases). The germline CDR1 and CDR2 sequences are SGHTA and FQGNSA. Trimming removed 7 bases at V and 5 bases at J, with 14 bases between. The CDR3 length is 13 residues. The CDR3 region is CASTLGGMETQYF. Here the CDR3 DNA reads TGTGCCAGCACCCTCGGAGGGATGGAGACCCAGTACTTC.

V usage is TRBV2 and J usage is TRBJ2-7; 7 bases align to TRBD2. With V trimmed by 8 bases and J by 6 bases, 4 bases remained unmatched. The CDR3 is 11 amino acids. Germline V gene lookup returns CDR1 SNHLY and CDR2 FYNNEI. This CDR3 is CASRGSGEQYF. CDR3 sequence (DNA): TGTGCCAGCCGCGGGAGTGGCGAGCAGTACTTC.

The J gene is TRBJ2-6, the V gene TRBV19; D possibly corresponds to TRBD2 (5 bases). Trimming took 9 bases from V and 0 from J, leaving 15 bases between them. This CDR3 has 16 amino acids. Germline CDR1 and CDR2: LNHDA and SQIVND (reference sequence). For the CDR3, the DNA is TGTGCCAGCGCCCAGCGGCAGGCCTCTGGGGCCAACGTCCTGACTTTC. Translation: CASAQRQASGANVLTF.

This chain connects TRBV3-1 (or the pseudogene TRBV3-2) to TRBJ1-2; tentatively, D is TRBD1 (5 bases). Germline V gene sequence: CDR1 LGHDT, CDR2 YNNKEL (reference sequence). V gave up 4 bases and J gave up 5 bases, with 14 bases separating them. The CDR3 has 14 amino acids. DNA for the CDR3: TGTGCCAGCAGCCTGACCCAGGGTGTGTATGGCTACACCTTC. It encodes CASSLTQGVYGYTF.

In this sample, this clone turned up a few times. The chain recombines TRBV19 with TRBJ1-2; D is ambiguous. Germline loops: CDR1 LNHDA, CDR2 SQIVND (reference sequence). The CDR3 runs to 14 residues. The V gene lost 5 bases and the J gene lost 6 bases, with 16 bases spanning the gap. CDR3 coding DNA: TGTGCCAGTAGTTCCGGACTCCTTAGGGATGGCTACACCTTC. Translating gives CASSSGLLRDGYTF.